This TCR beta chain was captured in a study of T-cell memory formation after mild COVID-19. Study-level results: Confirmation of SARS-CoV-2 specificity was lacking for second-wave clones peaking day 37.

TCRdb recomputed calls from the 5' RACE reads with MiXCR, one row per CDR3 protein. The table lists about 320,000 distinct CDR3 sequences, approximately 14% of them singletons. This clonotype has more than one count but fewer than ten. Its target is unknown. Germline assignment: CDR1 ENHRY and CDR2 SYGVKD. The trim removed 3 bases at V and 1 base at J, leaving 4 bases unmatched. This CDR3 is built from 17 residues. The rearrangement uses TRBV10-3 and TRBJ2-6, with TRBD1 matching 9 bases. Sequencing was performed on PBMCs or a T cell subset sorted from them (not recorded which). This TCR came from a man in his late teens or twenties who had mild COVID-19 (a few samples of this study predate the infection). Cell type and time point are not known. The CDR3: CAISDPQGASGANVLTF. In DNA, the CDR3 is TGTGCCATCAGTGACCCACAGGGGGCTTCTGGGGCCAACGTCCTGACTTTC.